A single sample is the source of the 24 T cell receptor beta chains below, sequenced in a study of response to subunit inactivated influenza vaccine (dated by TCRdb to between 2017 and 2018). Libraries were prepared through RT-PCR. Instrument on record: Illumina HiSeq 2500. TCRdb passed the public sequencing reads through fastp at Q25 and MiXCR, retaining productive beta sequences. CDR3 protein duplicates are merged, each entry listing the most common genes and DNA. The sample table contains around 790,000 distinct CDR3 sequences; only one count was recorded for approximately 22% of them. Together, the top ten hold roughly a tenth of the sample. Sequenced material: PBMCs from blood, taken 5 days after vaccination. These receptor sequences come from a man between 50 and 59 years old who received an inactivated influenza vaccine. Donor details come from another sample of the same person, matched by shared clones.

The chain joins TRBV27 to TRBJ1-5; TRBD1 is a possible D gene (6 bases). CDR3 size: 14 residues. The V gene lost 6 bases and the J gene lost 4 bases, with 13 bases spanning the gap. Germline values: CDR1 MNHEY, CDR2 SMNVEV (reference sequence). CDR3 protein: CASRDSIRNQPQHF. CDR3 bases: TGTGCCAGCAGGGACAGCATACGGAATCAGCCCCAGCATTTT.

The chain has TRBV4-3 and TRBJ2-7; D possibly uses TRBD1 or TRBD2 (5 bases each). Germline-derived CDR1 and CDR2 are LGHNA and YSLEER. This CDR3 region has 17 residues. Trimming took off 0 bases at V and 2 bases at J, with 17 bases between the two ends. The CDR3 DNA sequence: TGCGCCAGCAGCCAAGAAGGCCAGGGAGTTCCAACCTACGAGCAGTACTTC. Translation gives CASSQEGQGVPTYEQYF.

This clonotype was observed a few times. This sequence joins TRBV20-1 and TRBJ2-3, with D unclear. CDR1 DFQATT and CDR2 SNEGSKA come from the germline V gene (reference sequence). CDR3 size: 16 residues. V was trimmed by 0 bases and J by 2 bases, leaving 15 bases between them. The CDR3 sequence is CSARDSKGIHTDTQYF. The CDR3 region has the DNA TGCAGTGCTAGAGATAGTAAAGGTATCCACACAGATACGCAGTATTTT.

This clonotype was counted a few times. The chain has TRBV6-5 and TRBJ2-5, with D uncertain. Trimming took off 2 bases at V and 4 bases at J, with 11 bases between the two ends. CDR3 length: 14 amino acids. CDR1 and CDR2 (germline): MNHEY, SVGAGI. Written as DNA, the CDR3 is TGTGCCAGCAGTTACGACCCGGGCGGAGAGACCCAGTACTTC. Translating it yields CASSYDPGGETQYF.

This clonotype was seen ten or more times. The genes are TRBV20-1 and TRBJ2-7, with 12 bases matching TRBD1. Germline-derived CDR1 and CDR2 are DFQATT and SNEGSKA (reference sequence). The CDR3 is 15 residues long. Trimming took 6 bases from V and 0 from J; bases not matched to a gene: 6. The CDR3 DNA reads TGCAGTGCGGCCGGGACAGGGGGCGCCTCCTACGAGCAGTACTTC. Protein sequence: CSAAGTGGASYEQYF.

CDR3 sequence reads: CATSRGSLFLETEAFF. DNA of the CDR3: TGTGCCACCAGCAGAGGTTCCCTTTTCCTTGAGACTGAAGCTTTCTTT. J is TRBJ1-1 and V is TRBV15; D not certain. The V and J ends lost 1 base and 5 bases respectively, with 17 bases between them. The CDR3 totals 16 residues. CDR1 is LNHNV and CDR2 is YYDKDF in the germline V gene (reference sequence). The variable domain in full, completed from reference TRBV15 and TRBJ1-1, reads DAMVIQNPRYQVTQFGKPVTLSCSQTLNHNVMYWYQQKSSQAPKLLFHYYDKDFNNEADTPDNFQSRRPNTSFCFLDIRSPGLGDTAMYLCATSRGSLFLETEAFFGQGTRLTVV.

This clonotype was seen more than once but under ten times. The chain's CDR3 is CASTLRTGLGTDTQYF. In DNA form, the CDR3 reads TGTGCCAGCACCCTCAGGACCGGTTTGGGCACAGATACGCAGTATTTT. The V call is TRBV12-3 or TRBV12-4, the J call TRBJ2-3; D remains ambiguous. The CDR3 spans 16 residues. V was clipped by 7 bases and J by 1 base, with 18 bases between them.

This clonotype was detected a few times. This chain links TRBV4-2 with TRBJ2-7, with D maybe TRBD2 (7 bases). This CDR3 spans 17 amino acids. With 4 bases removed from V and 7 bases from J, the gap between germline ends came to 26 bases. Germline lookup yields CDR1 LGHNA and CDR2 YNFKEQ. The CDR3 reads CASSPHGKGEGLGEQYF. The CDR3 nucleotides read TGTGCCAGCAGCCCCCACGGAAAGGGGGAGGGCCTGGGAGAGCAGTACTTC.

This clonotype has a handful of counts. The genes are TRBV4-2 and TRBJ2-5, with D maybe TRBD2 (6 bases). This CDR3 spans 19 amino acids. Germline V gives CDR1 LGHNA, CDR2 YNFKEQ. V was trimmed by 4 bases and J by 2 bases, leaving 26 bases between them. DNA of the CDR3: TGTGCCAGCAGCCCGCTTCTTAACGGGGAGGTGGGGAATCAAGAGACCCAGTACTTC. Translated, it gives CASSPLLNGEVGNQETQYF.

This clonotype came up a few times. The CDR3 sequence is CASRRGTAERYGYTF. DNA for the CDR3: TGTGCCAGCAGGCGCGGGACAGCGGAGAGGTATGGCTACACCTTC. The gene calls are TRBV12-3 or TRBV12-4 and TRBJ1-2; 7 nucleotides match TRBD1. Trimming cost V 6 bases and J 5 bases; bases outside gene matches: 12. The length of the CDR3 is 15 residues.

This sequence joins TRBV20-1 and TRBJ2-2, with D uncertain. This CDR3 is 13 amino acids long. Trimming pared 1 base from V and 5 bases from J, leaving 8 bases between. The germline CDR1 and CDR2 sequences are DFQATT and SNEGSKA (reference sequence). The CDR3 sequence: CSARVPPTGELFF. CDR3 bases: TGCAGTGCTAGAGTACCCCCGACCGGGGAGCTGTTTTTT.

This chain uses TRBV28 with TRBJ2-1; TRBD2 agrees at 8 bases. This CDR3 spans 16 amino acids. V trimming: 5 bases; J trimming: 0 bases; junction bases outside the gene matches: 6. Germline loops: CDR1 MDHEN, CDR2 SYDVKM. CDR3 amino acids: CASSTPGGDSYNEQFF. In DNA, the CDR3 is TGTGCCAGCAGTACCCCCGGGGGGGACTCCTACAATGAGCAGTTCTTC.

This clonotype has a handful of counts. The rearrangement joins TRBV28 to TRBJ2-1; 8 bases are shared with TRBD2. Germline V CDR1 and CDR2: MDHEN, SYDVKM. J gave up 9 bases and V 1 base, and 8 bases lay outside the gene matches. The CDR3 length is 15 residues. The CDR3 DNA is TGTGCCAGCAGTTTATCCGGGACTAGAGGTCGTGAGCAGTTCTTC. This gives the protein CASSLSGTRGREQFF.

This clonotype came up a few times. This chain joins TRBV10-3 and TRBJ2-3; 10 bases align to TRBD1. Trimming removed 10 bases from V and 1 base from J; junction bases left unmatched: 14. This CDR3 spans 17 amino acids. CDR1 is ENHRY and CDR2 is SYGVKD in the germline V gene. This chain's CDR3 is CATTKWPGQGRTDTQYF. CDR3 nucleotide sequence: TGTGCCACCACAAAATGGCCGGGACAGGGGCGCACAGATACGCAGTATTTT.

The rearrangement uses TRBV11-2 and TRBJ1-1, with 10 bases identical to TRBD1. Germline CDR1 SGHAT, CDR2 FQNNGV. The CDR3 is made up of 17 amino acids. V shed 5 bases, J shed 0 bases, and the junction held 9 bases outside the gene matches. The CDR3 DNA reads TGTGCCAGCAGCAACGGACAGGGGGTTTTCATGAACACTGAAGCTTTCTTT. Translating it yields CASSNGQGVFMNTEAFF.

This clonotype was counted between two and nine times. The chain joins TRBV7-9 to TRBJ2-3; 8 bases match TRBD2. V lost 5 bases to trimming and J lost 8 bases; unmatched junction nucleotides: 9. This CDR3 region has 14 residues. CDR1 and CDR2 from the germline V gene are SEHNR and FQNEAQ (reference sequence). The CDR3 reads CASSPPGLGPTQYF. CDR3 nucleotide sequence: TGTGCCAGCAGCCCACCGGGACTAGGTCCTACGCAGTATTTT.

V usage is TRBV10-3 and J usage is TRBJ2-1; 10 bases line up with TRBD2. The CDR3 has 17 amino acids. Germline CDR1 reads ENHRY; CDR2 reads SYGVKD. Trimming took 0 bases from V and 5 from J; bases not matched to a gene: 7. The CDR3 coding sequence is TGTGCCATCAGTGAGTCGACGGAGAGCGGGAGGGACAATGAGCAGTTCTTC. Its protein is CAISESTESGRDNEQFF.

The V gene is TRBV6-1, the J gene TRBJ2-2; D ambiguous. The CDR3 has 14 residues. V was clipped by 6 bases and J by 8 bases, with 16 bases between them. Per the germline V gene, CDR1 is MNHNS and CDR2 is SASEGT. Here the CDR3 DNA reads TGTGCCAGCAGGGGGAAGCCCGGTTTTGGGGAGCTGTTTTTT. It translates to CASRGKPGFGELFF.

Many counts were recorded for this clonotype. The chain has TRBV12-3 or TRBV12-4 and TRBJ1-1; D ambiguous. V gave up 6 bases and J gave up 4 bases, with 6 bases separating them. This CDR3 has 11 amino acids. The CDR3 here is CASSLATEAFF. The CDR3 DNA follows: TGTGCCAGCAGCTTGGCCACTGAAGCTTTCTTT.

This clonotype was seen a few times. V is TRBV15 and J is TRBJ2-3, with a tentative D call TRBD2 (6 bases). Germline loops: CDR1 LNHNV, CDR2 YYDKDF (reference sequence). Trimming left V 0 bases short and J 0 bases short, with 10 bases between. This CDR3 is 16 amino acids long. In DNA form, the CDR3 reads TGTGCCACCAGCAGAGATCACGCGGGGAGCACAGATACGCAGTATTTT. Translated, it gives CATSRDHAGSTDTQYF.

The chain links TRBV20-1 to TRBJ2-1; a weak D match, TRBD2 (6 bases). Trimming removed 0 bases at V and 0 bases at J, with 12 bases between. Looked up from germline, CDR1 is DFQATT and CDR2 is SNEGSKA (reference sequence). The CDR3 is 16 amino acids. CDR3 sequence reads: CSARDVRLDSYNEQFF. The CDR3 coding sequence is TGCAGTGCTAGAGATGTGCGACTAGACTCCTACAATGAGCAGTTCTTC.

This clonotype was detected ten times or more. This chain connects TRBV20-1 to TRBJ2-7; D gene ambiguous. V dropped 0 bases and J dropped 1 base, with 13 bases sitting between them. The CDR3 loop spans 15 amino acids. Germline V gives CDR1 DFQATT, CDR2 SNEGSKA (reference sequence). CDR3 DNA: TGCAGTGCTAGAGATTACAGAAAAGGGTCCTACGAGCAGTACTTC. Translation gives CSARDYRKGSYEQYF.

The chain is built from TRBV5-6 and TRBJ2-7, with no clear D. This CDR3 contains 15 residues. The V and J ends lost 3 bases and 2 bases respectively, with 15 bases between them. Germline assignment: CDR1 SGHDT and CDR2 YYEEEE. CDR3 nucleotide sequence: TGTGCCAGCAGCTCCCCAAGGGCCACAGCCTACGAGCAGTACTTC. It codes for CASSSPRATAYEQYF.

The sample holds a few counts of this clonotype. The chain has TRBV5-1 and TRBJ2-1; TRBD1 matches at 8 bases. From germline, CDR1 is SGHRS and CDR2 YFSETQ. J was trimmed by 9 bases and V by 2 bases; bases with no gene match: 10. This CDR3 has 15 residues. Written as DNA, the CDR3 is TGCGCCAGCAGCTTAAGACAGGGGCGCCTTCCTGAGCAGTTCTTC. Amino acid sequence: CASSLRQGRLPEQFF.